The 27 T cell receptor beta chains listed next were all sequenced from one sample in a study of T cells in Graves' hyperthyroidism and ophthalmopathy (dated by TCRdb to between 2018 and 2021). The library relied on multiplex PCR. The sequencer was an Illumina HiSeq 2000. The TCR beta CDR3 regions were amplified from RNA transcripts. The first round of RT-PCR for the TCR CDR3 was performed with the HTBI primer set and the Qiagen OneStep RT-PCR kit. TCRdb ran its own pipeline on the public reads, namely fastp trimming at Q25 and MiXCR clone calling, and kept in-frame beta chains. Here each entry gathers all rows of one CDR3 protein and keeps the most common genes and DNA. The sample records about 560,000 distinct CDR3 sequences, roughly a sixth of which are singletons. The top ten clones comprise around a sixth of the sample. Material for sequencing was blood. The receptors stem from a woman between 18 and 29 years old with Graves' hyperthyroidism.

The chain is built from TRBV27 and TRBJ1-4; no clear D. Trimming cost V 6 bases and J 3 bases, with 14 bases left between them. There are 15 residues in the CDR3. Germline V gene sequence: CDR1 MNHEY, CDR2 SMNVEV (reference sequence). The CDR3 spells CASSSMGLANEKLFF. The CDR3 DNA reads as TGTGCCAGCAGCTCGATGGGGTTGGCTAATGAAAAACTGTTTTTT.

With respect to this clonotype: Lacking the conserved final phenylalanine or tryptophan, this CDR3 likely reflects a read error. The rearrangement uses TRBV6-6 and TRBJ2-5; 11 bases match TRBD2. The germline CDR1 and CDR2 sequences are MNHNY and SVGAGI (reference sequence). This CDR3 region has 16 residues. The trim removed 0 bases at V and 5 bases at J, leaving 5 bases unmatched. CDR3 residues: CASSYSATSGTETQYL. The CDR3 region has the DNA TGTGCCAGCAGTTACTCAGCGACTAGCGGGACCGAGACCCAGTACCTC.

The rearrangement uses TRBV19 and TRBJ2-7; 15 positions match TRBD2. The CDR3 spans 18 residues. J lost 4 bases, V lost 9 bases, and 16 bases had no gene match. Germline V gene lookup returns CDR1 LNHDA and CDR2 SQIVND (reference sequence). The CDR3 loop reads CASHAPGLAGGPFYEQYF. DNA for the CDR3: TGTGCCAGCCATGCTCCGGGACTAGCGGGGGGACCCTTTTACGAGCAGTACTTC.

This clonotype was detected ten times or more. The CDR3 sequence: CASSSLAGGHTDTQYF. The CDR3, as DNA: TGTGCCAGCAGTTCACTAGCGGGGGGACACACAGATACGCAGTATTTT. This chain uses TRBV12-3 or TRBV12-4 with TRBJ2-3; the match to TRBD2 covers 12 bases. V gave up 4 bases and J gave up 2 bases; unmatched junction bases: 4. This CDR3 is 16 amino acids long.

This clonotype was picked up many times. The chain links TRBV2 to TRBJ2-3; D gene ambiguous. This CDR3 is built from 14 residues. The germline V gene encodes CDR1 SNHLY and CDR2 FYNNEI. V was shortened by 3 bases and J by 1 base, with 8 bases between the two germline ends. CDR3 region: CASSENKGTDTQYF. The CDR3 coding sequence is TGTGCCAGCAGTGAGAATAAGGGCACAGATACGCAGTATTTT.

In its sample, this clonotype was seen many times. J is TRBJ1-2 and V is TRBV29-1; TRBD1 matches at 8 bases. Germline V CDR1 and CDR2: SQVTM, ANQGSEA. The CDR3 consists of 12 residues. V lost 6 bases and J lost 7; bases outside the gene matches: 7. The CDR3 sequence: CSVGGQGFGYTF. CDR3 DNA sequence: TGCAGCGTCGGCGGACAGGGCTTTGGCTACACCTTC.

In its sample, this clonotype was seen many times. V gene TRBV20-1 combines with J gene TRBJ2-5; no clear D gene. Germline V lookup: CDR1 DFQATT, CDR2 SNEGSKA (reference sequence). Trimming shortened V by 4 bases and J by 2 bases, and 8 bases separated the two germline ends. CDR3 size: 12 residues. The CDR3 coding sequence is TGCAGTGCTACAGAGGCTCAAGAGACCCAGTACTTC. Protein: CSATEAQETQYF.

V gene TRBV24-1 combines with J gene TRBJ2-1; a possible D gene is TRBD2 (5 bases). This CDR3 has 11 amino acids. Trimming left V 9 bases short and J 6 bases short, with 8 bases between. Germline V gives CDR1 KGHDR, CDR2 SFDVKD. This CDR3 reads CATREGNEQFF. CDR3 sequence (DNA): TGTGCCACCCGGGAAGGCAATGAGCAGTTCTTC.

V and J are TRBV6-5 and TRBJ2-7, with a tentative D call TRBD1 (5 bases). Germline assignment: CDR1 MNHEY and CDR2 SVGAGI. V was shortened by 5 bases and J by 3 bases, with 11 bases between the two germline ends. The CDR3 is 13 residues long. Here the CDR3 reads CASSPTVNYEQYF. The CDR3 DNA is TGTGCCAGCAGTCCGACAGTTAACTACGAGCAGTACTTC.

This clonotype was seen repeatedly, ten times or more. The chain combines TRBV7-2 with TRBJ2-5; 10 nucleotides align to TRBD2. Germline CDR1 SGHTA, CDR2 FQGNSA. The CDR3 is made up of 16 amino acids. J was trimmed by 5 bases and V by 3 bases; bases with no gene match: 9. CDR3 DNA: TGTGCCAGCAGCTTGGGTAGCGGGGGGTCTTGGGAGACCCAGTACTTC. Its protein product is CASSLGSGGSWETQYF.

The rearrangement links TRBV19 to TRBJ2-3; D perhaps matches TRBD2 (5 bases). CDR1 LNHDA and CDR2 SQIVND come from the germline V gene (reference sequence). The germline V and J ends were trimmed by 3 bases and 3 bases, with 13 bases remaining between them. CDR3 length: 15 amino acids. The CDR3 coding sequence is TGTGCCAGTAGTATCGTAGCCCGAGGGACAGATACGCAGTATTTT. This gives the protein CASSIVARGTDTQYF.

This clonotype was observed a handful of times. The CDR3 here is CASSPLLAGGGNEQFF. The DNA of the CDR3 is TGTGCCAGCAGCCCCCTCCTAGCGGGAGGGGGCAATGAGCAGTTCTTC. This chain uses TRBV6-2 or TRBV6-3 with TRBJ2-1, with 12 bases fitting TRBD2. Germline loops: CDR1 MNHEY, CDR2 SVGEGT. The CDR3 is 16 amino acids. The trim removed 6 bases at V and 6 bases at J, leaving 9 bases unmatched.

This clonotype was counted a few times. The chain recombines TRBV29-1 with TRBJ2-1; D is undetermined. Trimming left V 4 bases short and J 6 bases short, with 10 bases between. The germline V gene encodes CDR1 SQVTM and CDR2 ANQGSEA. This CDR3 comprises 12 residues. The CDR3 sequence is CSVAETSNEQFF. In DNA form, the CDR3 reads TGCAGCGTTGCCGAGACCAGCAATGAGCAGTTCTTC.

There are many counts of this clonotype. V usage is TRBV12-3 or TRBV12-4 and J usage is TRBJ1-1, with D hard to call. Deletions cut 2 bases from V and 2 bases from J, with 6 bases between. The CDR3 contains 13 residues. As DNA, the CDR3 is TGTGCCAGCAGTTTAAGAGTTAACACTGAAGCTTTCTTT. Protein product: CASSLRVNTEAFF.

This clonotype was seen only a few times. The rearrangement uses TRBV4-3 and TRBJ2-3, with 12 bases lining up with TRBD2. The V gene's germline CDR1 is LGHNA and CDR2 YSLEER. The length of the CDR3 is 15 residues. V gave up 4 bases and J gave up 5 bases; unmatched junction bases: 4. The chain's CDR3 is CASSRTSGAEDTQYF. For the CDR3, the DNA is TGCGCCAGCAGCCGGACTAGCGGGGCTGAAGATACGCAGTATTTT.

This clonotype was recorded at least ten times. The CDR3 DNA is TGCAGCGTCAAGAGCCGGACATCTGCCTACGAGCAGTACTTC. Amino acids: CSVKSRTSAYEQYF. The V and J genes are TRBV29-1 and TRBJ2-7; D possibly corresponds to TRBD1 (5 bases). The CDR3 covers 14 residues. Germline V gene sequence: CDR1 SQVTM, CDR2 ANQGSEA. The V end was cut by 6 bases, the J end by 2 bases, with 17 bases between.

The chain joins TRBV6-1 to TRBJ2-3, with a tentative D call TRBD2 (5 bases). Germline V lookup: CDR1 MNHNS, CDR2 SASEGT. With 5 bases removed from V and 1 base from J, the gap between germline ends came to 16 bases. The CDR3 has 16 residues. CDR3 DNA sequence: TGTGCCAGCAGTCCCCGGACTGGGGTTGGCACAGATACGCAGTATTTT. It encodes CASSPRTGVGTDTQYF.

V is TRBV5-1 and J is TRBJ2-1; a possible D gene is TRBD2 (5 bases). V was pared by 5 bases and J by 10 bases, with 10 bases between. Germline CDR1 is SGHRS and CDR2 is YFSETQ. The CDR3 spans 11 residues. CDR3 protein: CASRTIGEQFF. In nucleotides, the CDR3 is TGCGCCAGCAGGACTATCGGGGAGCAGTTCTTC.

This chain links TRBV19 with TRBJ1-1, with unresolved D. The CDR3 covers 16 residues. Germline assignment: CDR1 LNHDA and CDR2 SQIVND (reference sequence). V lost 2 bases and J 1 base, leaving 14 bases between the germline ends. DNA for the CDR3: TGTGCCAGTAGTATATTCCCCGGACGAGGGAACACTGAAGCTTTCTTT. Translated: CASSIFPGRGNTEAFF.

This clonotype was found many times. The chain joins TRBV28 to TRBJ1-1; D is possibly TRBD1 (5 bases). The length of the CDR3 is 13 residues. The germline V gene encodes CDR1 MDHEN and CDR2 SYDVKM. Trimming left V 7 bases short and J 5 bases short, with 14 bases between. The CDR3 region has the DNA TGTGCCAGCAACTCAGAGGGGCTGACTGAAGCTTTCTTT. Translating gives CASNSEGLTEAFF.

This clonotype was counted at least ten times. The chain carries TRBV6-1 and TRBJ1-2, with no clear D. Germline values: CDR1 MNHNS, CDR2 SASEGT. V shed 0 bases and J shed 4 bases, with 12 bases lying between them. The CDR3 is made up of 15 amino acids. The CDR3 region has the DNA TGTGCCAGCAGTGAAGCTAACCGAGGAGGCTATGGCTACACCTTC. It yields the protein CASSEANRGGYGYTF.

This clonotype was detected only a few times. The chain couples TRBV7-8 to TRBJ2-5; 8 positions agree with TRBD2. The CDR3 spans 15 residues. The trim removed 4 bases at V and 1 base at J, leaving 5 bases unmatched. CDR1 SGHVS and CDR2 FQNEAQ come from the germline V gene. The CDR3: CASSYDSGIQETQYF. The DNA for the CDR3 is TGTGCCAGCAGCTATGATAGCGGGATCCAAGAGACCCAGTACTTC.

This chain connects TRBV5-1 to TRBJ2-7, with D perhaps assigned TRBD1 or TRBD2 (5 bases each). The CDR3 length is 15 residues. Germline CDR1 reads SGHRS; CDR2 reads YFSETQ. Trimming shortened V by 0 bases and J by 2 bases, and 12 bases separated the two germline ends. In nucleotides, the CDR3 is TGCGCCAGCAGCTTGGGGGGACCCAGCCCCTACGAGCAGTACTTC. The encoded protein is CASSLGGPSPYEQYF.

This clonotype was picked up many times. This rearrangement joins TRBV13 to TRBJ2-2; 7 bases match TRBD2. The trim removed 4 bases at V and 6 bases at J, leaving 8 bases unmatched. The length of the CDR3 is 15 residues. CDR1 is PRHDT, CDR2 FYEKMQ, per germline (reference sequence). CDR3: CASSSRLAPPGELFF. CDR3 nucleotides: TGTGCCAGCAGCTCCCGACTAGCTCCACCCGGGGAGCTGTTTTTT.

To note about this clonotype: At one end, the junction sequence differs from germline, possibly due to a read error. The chain employs TRBV10-2 and TRBJ1-1; no reliable D call. Germline CDR1 and CDR2: WSHSY and SAAADI. The CDR3 loop spans 14 amino acids. As DNA, the CDR3 is TGCGCTAGCAAGGCCGGCCGCATGAACACTGAAGCTTTCTTT. It codes for CASKAGRMNTEAFF.

There are many counts of this clonotype. CDR3 bases: TGCGCCAGCAGCCAATCCATAGAAAGACGGGAAAAACTGTTTTTT. It translates to CASSQSIERREKLFF. The chain has TRBV4-1 and TRBJ1-4, with D hard to call. Looked up from germline, CDR1 is MGHRA and CDR2 is YSYEKL. CDR3 length: 15 residues. V lost 2 bases to trimming and J lost 8 bases, with 15 bases between them.

V and J are TRBV18 and TRBJ2-1; no firm D call. Germline CDR1 reads KGHSH; CDR2 reads LQKENI. This CDR3 is built from 14 residues. V lost 1 base, J lost 9 bases, and 13 bases lay in between. The CDR3 DNA reads as TGTGCCAGCTCACCACTTACCGCCGCCCGTGAGCAGTTCTTC. It specifies CASSPLTAAREQFF.